The source of this T cell receptor (beta chain) is a study of PD-L1 blockade in urothelial cancer. Study as a whole: Patients commenced atezolizumab in about 2014, and it was given at 1,200 mg intravenously every 3 weeks. Analyzed time points were 3 weeks (second dose) and 6 weeks after therapy began.

Here immunoSEQ multiplex PCR was the method, and the copy in TCRdb shows in-frame clones only, minus some. The table has around 57,000 clones, 75% to 85% seen once. CDR3 size: 12 residues. The V end lost 1 base, the J end lost 7 bases, and 7 bases lay between the germline ends. Germline V CDR1 and CDR2: SGHTA, FQGNSA. Study conclusions and caveats: Tumor-associated clones in the blood of durable-benefit patients grew more at 3 weeks. Pretreatment TCR clonality in blood, when below the median, was predictive of better survival.

In regard to this clone: The antigen is undetermined.

This sample's time point: pretreatment peripheral blood. This chain links TRBV7-2 with TRBJ1-1; no clear D gene. This receptor was taken from a man between 65 and 85 years old with urothelial cancer. The material sequenced was PBMCs, taken around atezolizumab (anti-PD-L1) treatment. The CDR3 is CASSLDGIEAFF. Here the CDR3 DNA reads TGTGCCAGCAGCTTAGACGGGATTGAAGCTTTCTTT.